The rows below give T cell receptor delta chains drawn from one sample of a study of Vδ1+ human thymocytes. TCRdb re-analyzed the multiplex PCR reads via CATT. Of about 50,000 delta-chain clones in the sample, approximately 16% were seen once. Sequencing was performed on Vdelta1+ gamma-delta thymocytes from the thymus. Receptors originate from a girl under two years old who had congenital heart surgery. Both conserved end residues are part of each CDR3. D genes are given only for firm matches. Part of the rows lack a size; the others show once, few, many or a class for expanded clones.

>TRDD3|TRDJ1|TRDV1|few
TGTGCTCTTGGGACTTTACTCCACCTCTCATACTGGGGGACCCGCACCGATAAACTCATCTTT
CALGTLLHLSYWGTRTDKLIF
>NA|TRDJ1|TRDV1|few
TGTGCTCTTGGGCCTCCCCCGGACTGGATCGACACCGATAAACTCATCTTT
CALGPPPDWIDTDKLIF
>NA|TRDJ1|TRDV1|few
TGTGCTCTTGGGGAACGGCTGGGTGGGGGGTTGTACACCGATAAACTCATCTTT
CALGERLGGGLYTDKLIF
>TRDD3|TRDJ1|TRDV1|NA
TGTGCTCTTGGGGAACTAAGAGACGTACGTCCGGGATACGAGGAAGCCCACACCGATAAACTCATCTTT
CALGELRDVRPGYEEAHTDKLIF
>TRDD3|TRDJ1|TRDV1|few
TGTGCTCTTGGGGAACTACTATGGTTTGGGGGGGATACCGATAAACTCATCTTT
CALGELLWFGGDTDKLIF
>TRDD3|TRDJ1|TRDV3|many
TGTGCCCCCCCTGACTGGGGGGTGTACACCGATAAACTCATCTTT
CAPPDWGVYTDKLIF
>TRDD3|TRDJ1|TRDV2|few
TGTGCCTGTGACGCGCCGCCTCCCGGGGGATACTACACCGATAAACTCATCTTT
CACDAPPPGGYYTDKLIF
>TRDD3|TRDJ1|TRDV1|NA
TGTGCTCTTGGGGAATCTTCCCCACAGAACCACTGGGGACCCGATAAACTCATCTTT
CALGESSPQNHWGPDKLIF
>TRDD3|TRDJ1|TRDV1|few
TGTGCTCTTGGGGGACCACGGGGGATACGCATGTACACCGATAAACTCATCTTT
CALGGPRGIRMYTDKLIF
>NA|TRDJ1|TRDV1|few
TGTGCTCTTGGGGAACTAAGAGCCGTCCCGGACGATAAACTCATCTTT
CALGELRAVPDDKLIF
>TRDD3|TRDJ1|TRDV1|few
TGTGCTCTTGGGGCGCCATTCCTACCTTCGTTGGGGGATACGTACACCGATAAACTCATCTTT
CALGAPFLPSLGDTYTDKLIF
>NA|TRDJ1|TRDV1|few
TGTGCTCTTGGGCTTCTCCCGAGGAGGGCCTACACCGATAAACTCATCTTT
CALGLLPRRAYTDKLIF
>TRDD2|TRDJ1|TRDV1|few
TGTGCTCTTGGGGAACTAGAAGGTCACCTTCCTACGGAGGATACTCCGTACACCGATAAACTCATCTTT
CALGELEGHLPTEDTPYTDKLIF
>TRDD3|TRDJ1|TRAV29/DV5|NA
TGTGCAGACGTTCCCCTGATGTTAGACTCTGGGGATAGAAGGGGGAAACTCATCTTT
CADVPLMLDSGDRRGKLIF
>TRDD2|TRDJ1|TRDV2|NA
TGTGCCTGTGACCCAGGCCTTCCTACTACGGGCTGTCTGGCGGACCGTTCCGATAAACTCATCTTT
CACDPGLPTTGCLADRSDKLIF
>NA|TRDJ1|TRDV2|few
TGTGCCTGTGATCCTTGGGGACTCGGAACCGATAAACTCATCTTT
CACDPWGLGTDKLIF
>TRDD3|TRDJ1|TRDV1|NA
TGTGCTCTTGGGGATTTGGGGGGATCGGACGATAAACTCATCTTT
CALGDLGGSDDKLIF
>NA|TRDJ1|TRDV1|NA
TGTGCTCTTGGGGAAGGGTCCTACGGGATCCGGGGGTTTCCGTACACCGATAAACTCATCTTT
CALGEGSYGIRGFPYTDKLIF
>TRDD2|TRDJ1|TRDV1|NA
TGTGCTCTTGGGGAAAATCCTTCCTACGTAGCTGGGGTAACATACACCGATAAACTCATCTTT
CALGENPSYVAGVTYTDKLIF
>TRDD3|TRDJ1|TRDV1|NA
TGTGCTCTTGCCGAGGATACTGGGGGCTTCACCGATAAACTCATCTTT
CALAEDTGGFTDKLIF
>NA|TRDJ1|TRDV2|few
TGTGCCTGCTGGGGTCACACCGATAAACTCATCTTT
CACWGHTDKLIF
>TRDD3|TRDJ1|TRDV1|NA
TGTGCTCTTGGGGAAAACAAATTACGTACTGGGGGATACAGGGATAGACTCATCTTT
CALGENKLRTGGYRDRLIF
>TRDD3|TRDJ1|TRDV1|NA
TGTGCTCTTGGGAAAGGGGGCGGGATACGCGGAAACGATAAACTCATCTTT
CALGKGGGIRGNDKLIF
>TRDD2|TRDJ1|TRDV1|NA
TGTGCTCTTAGGGAGCCCTTCCTCCTTCCTACGAGTGGGGAGTACACCGATAAACTCATCTTT
CALREPFLLPTSGEYTDKLIF
>NA|TRDJ1|TRDV1|few
TGTGCTCTTGGGGAACTAAGTTTTCGTTTCCTAATGGAGACTGGGCTGGGCAGTTACACCGATAAACTCATCTTT
CALGELSFRFLMETGLGSYTDKLIF
>NA|TRDJ1|TRDV3|NA
TGTGCCTTCCCCAGCCCGGGGACCCCCGTACTACCGTACACCGATAAACTCATCTTT
CAFPSPGTPVLPYTDKLIF
>NA|TRDJ1|TRDV1|NA
TGTGCTCTTGGGGGCCGCAACAAAGAGGCGAAACTCATCTTT
CALGGRNKEAKLIF
>TRDD3|TRDJ1|TRDV1|NA
TGTGCTCTTGGGGAACCCAACCCCGTACTGGGGACCCCCTGCACCGATAAACTCATCTTT
CALGEPNPVLGTPCTDKLIF
>TRDD3|TRDJ1|TRDV1|few
TGTGCTCTTGGGGAAGCCTTGAGGGGGATATTAACGACCGATAAACTCATCTTT
CALGEALRGILTTDKLIF
>TRDD3|TRDJ1|TRDV1|NA
TGTGCTCTTGTACCAAGGAGGATCACTGGGGGAATACCCCCGGACACCGATAAACTCATCTTT
CALVPRRITGGIPPDTDKLIF
>TRDD3|TRDJ1|TRDV1|NA
TGTGCTCTTGGGGAACGTTTAAGCCTTTTGGGGGACACAGCCGATAAACTCATCTTT
CALGERLSLLGDTADKLIF
>TRDD2|TRDJ1|TRDV1|few
TGTGCTCTTGGAATCCTTCCTACGTTTTGTGGATGGGCTCACACCGATAAACTCATCTTT
CALGILPTFCGWAHTDKLIF
>NA|TRDJ1|TRDV1|few
TGTGCTCTTGGGGAAGGCCTATGCACCGATAAACTCATCTTT
CALGEGLCTDKLIF
>NA|TRDJ1|TRDV1|few
TGTGCTCTTGGGGAAGATAGTCCTTCATCGTCGATACGCTCGCGGGGAAGGACCGATAAACTCATCTTT
CALGEDSPSSSIRSRGRTDKLIF
>TRDD3|TRDJ1|TRDV1|NA
TGTGCTCTTGGGGAACCGAGGCTACTGTCGAGGGGGATAATCACCGATAAACTCATCTTT
CALGEPRLLSRGIITDKLIF
>TRDD3|TRDJ1|TRDV2|many
TGTGCCTGTGACGCAGTACTGGGGGAACGCTGGAACCTTACCGATAAACTCATCTTT
CACDAVLGERWNLTDKLIF
>TRDD3|TRDJ1|TRAV29/DV5|NA
TGTGCCGCAAGCGATTCTGGGGGATACTCCGATAAACTCATCTTT
CAASDSGGYSDKLIF
>TRDD3|TRDJ1|TRDV1|NA
TGTGCTCTTGGGGAAAACCTTCATCTGGGGGATACTGGGGGTTGGACCGATAAACTCATCTTT
CALGENLHLGDTGGWTDKLIF
>TRDD3|TRDJ1|TRDV1|NA
TGTGCTCTTGGGGAACTCGGCCCGCATACTGGGGGACACACCGATAAACTCATCTTT
CALGELGPHTGGHTDKLIF
>NA|TRDJ1|TRDV1|few
TGTGCTCTTGGGGAACTCATCCCCAGAACTGTCCAAGGGAAACTCATCTTT
CALGELIPRTVQGKLIF
>TRDD2|TRDJ1|TRDV1|few
TGTGCTCTTGGGGGCAGCGAGTGCCCTCCGGGCCTTCCTACCGATAAACTCATCTTT
CALGGSECPPGLPTDKLIF
>TRDD3|TRDJ1|TRDV1|few
TGTGCTCTTGGGGCCTTCAGGGGGATCCCTCCCACCGATAAACTCATCTTT
CALGAFRGIPPTDKLIF
>NA|TRDJ1|TRDV1|NA
TGTGCTCTTGGGGAACTAAAGGCTCCTACAGGAGATACGCGTCCCCTGTACACCGATAAACTCATCTTT
CALGELKAPTGDTRPLYTDKLIF
>TRDD3|TRDJ1|TRDV1|few
TGTGCTCTTGGGGGCTCCCCTTCGATCTTCAACTGGGGAAACACCGATAAACTCATCTTT
CALGGSPSIFNWGNTDKLIF
>NA|TRDJ1|TRDV1|few
TGTGCTCTTGGGGCGTACACCATTTCGTATTGGGGGCCTGACACCGATAAACTCATCTTT
CALGAYTISYWGPDTDKLIF
>TRDD2|TRDJ1|TRDV1|NA
TGTGCTCTTGGGGACTCCGGCTCGCCAGACGACTTCCTACGGGCAAATAAACTCATCTTT
CALGDSGSPDDFLRANKLIF
>TRDD3|TRDJ1|TRDV1|NA
TGTGCTCTTGGGGGCACGTCGGGGATACGGCGGGACTACACCGATAAACTCATCTTT
CALGGTSGIRRDYTDKLIF
>NA|TRDJ1|TRDV1|NA
TGTGCTCTTGGGGAAAGGTCCCTACGCCGTGAGACCTTTTACACCGATAAACTCATCTTT
CALGERSLRRETFYTDKLIF
>NA|TRDJ1|TRDV1|NA
TGTGCTCTTGGGGAAATCCCATGGGGGGACAACGATAAACTCATCTTT
CALGEIPWGDNDKLIF
>NA|TRDJ1|TRDV1|few
TGTGCTCTTGGTCACTTCCCTAAGTACACCGATAAACTCATCTTT
CALGHFPKYTDKLIF
>NA|TRDJ1|TRDV1|NA
TGTGCTCTTGGGGAACTGGAGGGCGCACTGGACACCGATAAACTCATCTTT
CALGELEGALDTDKLIF
>NA|TRDJ1|TRDV1|NA
TGTGCTCTTGGGGAACGGTCTACAGAGTTGGGGATTAACACCGATAAACTCATCTTT
CALGERSTELGINTDKLIF
>TRDD3|TRDJ1|TRDV1|NA
TGTGCTCTTGGGGAAGGGAGTTACTGGGGGATGAGAAGGTACACCGATAAACTCATCTTT
CALGEGSYWGMRRYTDKLIF
>TRDD3|TRDJ1|TRDV1|NA
TGTGCTCTTGGGGATATGGACCTACTGGGGGACTACACCGATAAACTCATCTTT
CALGDMDLLGDYTDKLIF
>TRDD3|TRDJ1|TRDV1|few
TGTGCTCTTGGGGAAACGGGGTCTGGGGGATACGTTGCCGATAAACTCATCTTT
CALGETGSGGYVADKLIF
>TRDD3|TRDJ1|TRDV1|NA
TGTGCTCTGTACCCCCGGTACTGGGGGAACTACACCGATAAACTCATCTTT
CALYPRYWGNYTDKLIF
>NA|TRDJ1|TRDV1|NA
TGTGCTCTTGGGGCCCCTCGGGGCCCGTACACCGATAAACTCATCTTT
CALGAPRGPYTDKLIF